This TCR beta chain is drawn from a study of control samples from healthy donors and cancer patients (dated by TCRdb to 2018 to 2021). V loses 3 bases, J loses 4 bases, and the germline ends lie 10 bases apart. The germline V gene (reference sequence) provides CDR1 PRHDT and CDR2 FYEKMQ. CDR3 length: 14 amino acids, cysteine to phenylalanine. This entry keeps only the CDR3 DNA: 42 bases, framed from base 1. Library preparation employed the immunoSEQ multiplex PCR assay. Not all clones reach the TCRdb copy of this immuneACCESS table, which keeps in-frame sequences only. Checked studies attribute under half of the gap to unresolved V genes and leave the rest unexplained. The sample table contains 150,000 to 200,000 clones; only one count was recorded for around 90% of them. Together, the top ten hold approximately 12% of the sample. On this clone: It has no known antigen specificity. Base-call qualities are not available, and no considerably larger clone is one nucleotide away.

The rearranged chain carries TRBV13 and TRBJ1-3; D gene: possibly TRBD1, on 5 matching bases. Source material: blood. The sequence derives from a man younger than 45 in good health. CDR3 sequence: CASSFRQRGNTIYF. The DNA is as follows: TGTGCCAGCAGCTTCCGACAGAGAGGAAACACCATATATTTT. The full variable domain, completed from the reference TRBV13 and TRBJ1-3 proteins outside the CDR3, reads AAGVIQSPRHLIKEKRETATLKCYPIPRHDTVYWYQQGPGQDPQFLISFYEKMQSDKGSIPDRFSAQQFSDYHSELNMSSLELGDSALYFCASSFRQRGNTIYFGEGSWLTVV.